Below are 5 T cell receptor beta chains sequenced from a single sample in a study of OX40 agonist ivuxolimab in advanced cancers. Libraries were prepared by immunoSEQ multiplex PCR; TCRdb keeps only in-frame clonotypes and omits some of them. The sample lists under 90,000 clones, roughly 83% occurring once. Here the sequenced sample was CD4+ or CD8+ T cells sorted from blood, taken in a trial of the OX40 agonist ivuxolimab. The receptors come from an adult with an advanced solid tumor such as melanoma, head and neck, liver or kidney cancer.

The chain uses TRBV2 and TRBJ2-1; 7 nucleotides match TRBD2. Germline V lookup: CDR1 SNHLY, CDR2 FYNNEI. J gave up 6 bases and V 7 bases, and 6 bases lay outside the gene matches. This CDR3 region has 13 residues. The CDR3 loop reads CASKHPGGNEQFF. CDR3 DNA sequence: TGTGCCAGCAAGCACCCGGGGGGCAATGAGCAGTTCTTC.

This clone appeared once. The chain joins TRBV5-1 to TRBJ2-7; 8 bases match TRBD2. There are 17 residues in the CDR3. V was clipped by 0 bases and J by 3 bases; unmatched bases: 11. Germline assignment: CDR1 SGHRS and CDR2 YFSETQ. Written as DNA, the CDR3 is TGCGCCAGCAGCTTGGAGTTTAGCGGGGTAACTTACTACGAGCAGTACTTC. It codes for CASSLEFSGVTYYEQYF.

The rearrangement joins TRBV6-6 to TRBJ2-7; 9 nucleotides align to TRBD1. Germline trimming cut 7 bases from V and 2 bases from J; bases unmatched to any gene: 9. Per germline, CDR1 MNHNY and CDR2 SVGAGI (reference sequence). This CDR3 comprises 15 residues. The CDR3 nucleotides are TGTGCCAGCACCATCTCCGGGACAGGGCCCTACGAGCAGTACTTC. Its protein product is CASTISGTGPYEQYF.

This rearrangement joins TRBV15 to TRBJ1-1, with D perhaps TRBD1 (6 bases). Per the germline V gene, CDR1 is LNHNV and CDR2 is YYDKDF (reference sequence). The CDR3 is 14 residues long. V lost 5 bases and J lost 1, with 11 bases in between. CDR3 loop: CATSPEGGNTEAFF. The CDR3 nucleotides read TGTGCCACCAGCCCAGAGGGGGGGAACACTGAAGCTTTCTTT.

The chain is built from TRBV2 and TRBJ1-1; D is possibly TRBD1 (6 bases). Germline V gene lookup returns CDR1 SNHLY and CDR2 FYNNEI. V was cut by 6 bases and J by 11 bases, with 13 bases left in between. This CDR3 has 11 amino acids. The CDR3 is CASRSQGLAFF. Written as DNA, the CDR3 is TGTGCCAGCAGGTCGCAGGGGCTGGCTTTCTTT.